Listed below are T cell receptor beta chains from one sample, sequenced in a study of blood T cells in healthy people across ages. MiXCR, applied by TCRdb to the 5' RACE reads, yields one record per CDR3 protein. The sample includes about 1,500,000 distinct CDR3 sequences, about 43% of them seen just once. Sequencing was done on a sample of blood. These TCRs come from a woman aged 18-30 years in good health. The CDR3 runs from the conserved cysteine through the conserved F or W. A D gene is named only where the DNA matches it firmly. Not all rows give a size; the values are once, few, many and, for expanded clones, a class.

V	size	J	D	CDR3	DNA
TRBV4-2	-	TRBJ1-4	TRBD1	CASSQVIGTALYEKLFF	TGTGCCAGCAGCCAAGTTATTGGGACAGCCCTATATGAAAAACTGTTTTTT
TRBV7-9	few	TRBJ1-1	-	CASEGGTEAFF	TGTGCCAGCGAGGGAGGCACTGAAGCTTTCTTT
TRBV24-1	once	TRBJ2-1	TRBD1	CATSDPRTDRGAENEQFF	TGTGCCACCAGTGACCCCAGAACCGACAGGGGCGCGGAGAATGAGCAGTTCTTC
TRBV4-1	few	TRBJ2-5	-	CASSHPPFSAQYF	TGCGCCAGCAGCCACCCCCCCTTTTCCGCGCAGTACTTC
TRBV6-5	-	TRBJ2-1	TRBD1	CASKPDRATYNEQFF	TGTGCCAGCAAACCGGACAGGGCTACCTACAATGAGCAGTTCTTC
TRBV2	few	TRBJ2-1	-	CASSKESEQFF	TGTGCCAGCAGCAAGGAGAGTGAGCAGTTCTTC
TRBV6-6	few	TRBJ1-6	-	CASSYYAGQTPLHF	TGTGCCAGCAGTTACTATGCGGGGCAGACACCCCTCCACTTT
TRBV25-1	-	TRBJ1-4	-	CASREDRWSEKLFF	TGTGCCAGCAGGGAAGACAGGTGGTCTGAAAAACTGTTTTTT
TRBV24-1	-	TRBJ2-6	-	CATSDPTPTGANVLTF	TGTGCCACCAGTGATCCCACACCGACTGGGGCCAACGTCCTGACTTTC
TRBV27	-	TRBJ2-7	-	CASSLTTGEYEQYF	TGTGCCAGCAGTTTGACTACGGGAGAGTACGAGCAGTACTTC
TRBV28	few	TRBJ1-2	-	CASSATNGGYTF	TGTGCCAGCAGCGCGACAAACGGTGGCTACACCTTC
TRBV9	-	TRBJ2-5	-	CASSARLGGSETQYF	TGTGCCAGCAGCGCGCGCCTCGGAGGATCAGAGACCCAGTACTTC
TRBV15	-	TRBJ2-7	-	CAASITAGQTNYEQYF	TGTGCCGCCAGCATTACAGCGGGACAGACCAACTACGAGCAGTACTTC
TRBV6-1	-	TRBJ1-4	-	CASTSDRGVATNEKLFF	TGTGCCAGCACCAGTGATCGCGGGGTTGCAACTAATGAAAAACTGTTTTTT
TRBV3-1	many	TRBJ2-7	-	CASSLTVYEQYF	TGTGCCAGCAGCCTGACAGTCTACGAGCAGTACTTC
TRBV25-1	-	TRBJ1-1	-	CASSDHRGINTEAFF	TGTGCCAGCAGTGACCATCGGGGGATTAACACTGAAGCTTTCTTT
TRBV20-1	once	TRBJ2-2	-	CSASIPDGLSTGELFF	TGCAGTGCTAGTATCCCTGACGGGCTGAGCACCGGGGAGCTGTTTTTT
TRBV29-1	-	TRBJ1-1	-	CSVARDYNTEAFF	TGCAGCGTCGCCAGAGACTACAACACTGAAGCTTTCTTT
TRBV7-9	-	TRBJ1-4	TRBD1	CASSTGQSTTNEKLFF	TGTGCCAGCAGCACGGGACAGAGCACAACTAATGAAAAACTGTTTTTT
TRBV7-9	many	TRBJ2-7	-	CASSLGETDPYEQYF	TGTGCCAGCAGCTTAGGGGAGACAGATCCCTACGAGCAGTACTTC
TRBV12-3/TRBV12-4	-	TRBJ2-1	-	CASSFLWVGGFSNEQFF	TGTGCCAGCAGTTTTTTGTGGGTTGGGGGGTTCAGCAATGAGCAGTTCTTC
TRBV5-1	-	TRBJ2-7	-	CASSTRRATYEQYF	TGCGCCAGCAGCACCCGACGGGCGACCTACGAGCAGTACTTC
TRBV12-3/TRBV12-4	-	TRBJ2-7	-	CASNTQVDPYEQYF	TGTGCCAGCAATACACAGGTAGACCCCTACGAGCAGTACTTC
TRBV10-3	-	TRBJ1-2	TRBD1	CAVRDRASGYTF	TGTGCCGTCCGGGACAGGGCTTCTGGCTACACCTTC
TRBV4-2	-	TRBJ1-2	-	CASSQEVGRIFGGYTF	TGTGCCAGCAGCCAAGAAGTGGGCAGGATATTTGGTGGCTACACCTTC
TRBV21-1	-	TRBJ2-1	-	CASSKKQDYEQFF	TGTGCCAGCAGCAAAAAGCAGGATTATGAGCAGTTCTTC
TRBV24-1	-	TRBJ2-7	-	CATSDLAGNEQYF	TGTGCCACCAGTGATTTGGCCGGGAACGAGCAGTACTTC
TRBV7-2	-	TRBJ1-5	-	CASSQGSGAGQPQHF	TGTGCCAGCAGCCAAGGTTCGGGGGCAGGTCAGCCCCAGCATTTT
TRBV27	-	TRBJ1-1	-	CASSLSIVRGLNTEAFF	TGTGCCAGCAGTTTATCGATAGTCAGGGGTTTGAACACTGAAGCTTTCTTT
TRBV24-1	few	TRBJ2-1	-	CATSLSAGYNEQFF	TGTGCCACCAGTCTGTCCGCGGGGTACAATGAGCAGTTCTTC
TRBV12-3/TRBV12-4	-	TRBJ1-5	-	CASSFEGIGNQPQHF	TGTGCCAGCAGTTTTGAGGGAATCGGCAATCAGCCCCAGCATTTT
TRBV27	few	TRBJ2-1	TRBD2	CASSRPASGSSYNEQFF	TGTGCCAGCAGTAGGCCCGCTAGCGGGAGCTCCTACAATGAGCAGTTCTTC
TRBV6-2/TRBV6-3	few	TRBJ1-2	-	CASSPAAFGNYGYTF	TGTGCCAGCAGCCCAGCCGCCTTCGGGAACTATGGCTACACCTTC